This T cell receptor beta chain originates from a study of blood T cell repertoires in COVID-19. Across the whole study: The study drew acute and convalescent COVID-19 samples from the United States, Italy and Spain.

Germline CDR1 KGHSH, CDR2 LQKENI. Trimming stripped 3 bases from V and 1 base from J, with 6 bases between. This CDR3 spans 13 amino acids. As originally analysed: Nucleated cell counts were estimated from reference gene primer amplification. The table came from immunoSEQ multiplex PCR; TCRdb's copy has only in-frame clones and leaves some out. V, J and clone size derive from that table, while D and trimming were established from the DNA sequence. The data show about 170,000 clones, around 80% seen once. The TCR originated in a woman over 75 with acute or convalescent COVID-19. Specimen: peripheral blood. The chain joins TRBV18 to TRBJ1-2; D uncertain. The CDR3: CASSPRGNYGYTF. Written as DNA, the CDR3 is TGTGCCAGCTCACCGCGGGGTAACTATGGCTACACCTTC. Full variable domain (rest looked up from reference TRBV18 and TRBJ1-2): NAGVMQNPRHLVRRRGQEARLRCSPMKGHSHVYWYRQLPEEGLKFMVYLQKENIIDESGMPKERFSAEFPKEGPSILRIQQVVRGDSAAYFCASSPRGNYGYTFGSGTRLTVV.